Following are 31 T cell receptor beta chains from one sample sequenced in a study of blood T cell repertoires in COVID-19. Only in-frame clones appear in the TCRdb table, and some are missing; sequencing was by immunoSEQ multiplex PCR. The profile shows around 140,000 clones, 75% to 90% of them singletons. The sequencing sample was made of peripheral blood. All receptors derive from a man between 45 and 60 years old with active or convalescent COVID-19.

The chain carries TRBV7-9 and TRBJ2-7, with TRBD2 matching over 10 bases. V trimming: 0 bases; J trimming: 4 bases; junction bases outside the gene matches: 6. Germline assignment: CDR1 SEHNR and CDR2 FQNEAQ (reference sequence). This CDR3 comprises 16 residues. The CDR3 sequence: CASSLALAGVVYEQYF. Here the CDR3 DNA reads TGTGCCAGCAGCTTAGCTCTAGCGGGAGTAGTATACGAGCAGTACTTC.

The chain joins TRBV6-5 to TRBJ2-5, with 13 bases fitting TRBD2. Germline CDR1 reads MNHEY; CDR2 reads SVGAGI. V shed 5 bases and J 3 bases; nucleotides not matched to a gene: 3. CDR3 length: 15 residues. The CDR3 reads CASSPLAGGKETQYF. CDR3 sequence (DNA): TGTGCCAGCAGTCCACTAGCGGGAGGGAAAGAGACCCAGTACTTC.

This chain connects TRBV6-6 to TRBJ1-3; D is unclear. CDR1 and CDR2 (germline): MNHNY, SVGAGI (reference sequence). CDR3 length: 14 residues. Trimming left V 5 bases short and J 4 bases short, with 12 bases between. The CDR3 nucleotides are TGTGCCAGCAGTAACGGAGGGTTCGGAAACACCATATATTTT. Translated, it gives CASSNGGFGNTIYF.

This chain links TRBV11-2 with TRBJ1-2; D is possibly TRBD1 (6 bases). CDR1 and CDR2 (germline): SGHAT, FQNNGV. This CDR3 spans 18 amino acids. V was pared by 1 base and J by 5 bases, with 23 bases between. CDR3 sequence (DNA): TGTGCCAGCAGCTTAGGGCGTGGCAGGGGTCCAACGAGGTATGGCTACACCTTC. It translates to CASSLGRGRGPTRYGYTF.

The rearrangement links TRBV19 to TRBJ1-5, with a weak D call TRBD1 (5 bases). Between the trimmed V and J ends, which lost 5 bases and 5 bases, there was a span of 7 bases. CDR1 and CDR2 (germline): LNHDA, SQIVND (reference sequence). This CDR3 spans 12 amino acids. CDR3 bases: TGTGCCAGTAGTGCCAGGGATCAGCCCCAGCATTTT. Its translation: CASSARDQPQHF.

J is TRBJ2-1 and V is TRBV29-1; D gene ambiguous. The V gene lost 2 bases and the J gene lost 5 bases, with 7 bases spanning the gap. CDR1 SQVTM and CDR2 ANQGSEA come from the germline V gene. The CDR3 has 12 residues. CDR3 nucleotide sequence: TGCAGCGTTGAATACCTAGACAATGAGCAGTTCTTC. Protein product: CSVEYLDNEQFF.

The chain recombines TRBV19 with TRBJ2-7, with unresolved D. The germline V and J ends were trimmed by 4 bases and 5 bases, with 6 bases remaining between them. Germline-derived CDR1 and CDR2 are LNHDA and SQIVND (reference sequence). The CDR3 runs 11 residues. CDR3 coding DNA: TGTGCCAGTAGTAAGGAGAACGAGCAGTACTTC. Its protein product is CASSKENEQYF.

The DNA for the CDR3 is TGTGCCAGCAGTGAAGCTGCGCGGGCGACTAATGAAAAACTGTTTTTT. Its protein is CASSEAARATNEKLFF. The V and J genes are TRBV6-1 and TRBJ1-4; D is uncertain. V lost 0 bases to trimming and J lost 2 bases, with 10 bases between them. The CDR3 is made up of 16 amino acids. Germline CDR1 MNHNS, CDR2 SASEGT.

J is TRBJ1-5 and V is TRBV28; 8 positions match TRBD1. Germline CDR1 reads MDHEN; CDR2 reads SYDVKM. The trim removed 6 bases at V and 5 bases at J, leaving 3 bases unmatched. The CDR3 contains 13 residues. CDR3 region: CASRGQGYQPQHF. CDR3 nucleotide sequence: TGTGCCAGCAGAGGACAGGGTTATCAGCCCCAGCATTTT.

The V gene is TRBV19, the J gene TRBJ1-1; possible D gene TRBD1, 6 bases. Per germline, CDR1 LNHDA and CDR2 SQIVND (reference sequence). Trimming pared 3 bases from V and 0 bases from J, leaving 11 bases between. The CDR3 extends over 15 amino acids. The CDR3: CASSIDRFMNTEAFF. For the CDR3, the DNA is TGTGCCAGTAGTATTGACAGGTTCATGAACACTGAAGCTTTCTTT.

The CDR3 protein is CASTRREGYEQYF. The CDR3 bases are TGTGCCAGCACACGGCGGGAGGGGTACGAGCAGTACTTC. V usage is TRBV6-5 and J usage is TRBJ2-7, with 9 bases lining up with TRBD2. This CDR3 has 13 residues. V lost 7 bases and J lost 4; bases outside the gene matches: 5. CDR1 and CDR2 from the germline V gene are MNHEY and SVGAGI.

CDR3 amino acids: CASSHGGNTEAFF. The CDR3 bases are TGTGCCAGCAGCCACGGGGGGAACACTGAAGCTTTCTTT. The chain recombines TRBV3-1 (or the pseudogene TRBV3-2) with TRBJ1-1; a weak D match, TRBD1 (5 bases). From germline, CDR1 is LGHDT and CDR2 YNNKEL (reference sequence). This CDR3 is built from 13 residues. V was shortened by 3 bases and J by 1 base, with 6 bases between the two germline ends.

J is TRBJ2-2 and V is TRBV28; the D gene is possibly TRBD2 (6 bases). The CDR3 sequence is 17 residues long. Germline CDR1 MDHEN, CDR2 SYDVKM. V dropped 3 bases and J dropped 0 bases, with 14 bases sitting between them. The CDR3 loop reads CASSFKLGTSNTGELFF. The CDR3 region has the DNA TGTGCCAGCAGTTTTAAGTTGGGGACTTCGAACACCGGGGAGCTGTTTTTT.

The V and J genes are TRBV3-1 (or the pseudogene TRBV3-2) and TRBJ1-1; D unresolved. The CDR3 is made up of 15 amino acids. V lost 4 bases and J lost 1, with 13 bases in between. In germline, CDR1 is LGHDT, CDR2 YNNKEL (reference sequence). CDR3 sequence reads: CASSPWGEKNTEAFF. The CDR3, as DNA: TGTGCCAGCAGCCCCTGGGGAGAGAAGAACACTGAAGCTTTCTTT.

The chain is built from TRBV25-1 and TRBJ1-4; 8 nucleotides match TRBD1. V dropped 2 bases and J dropped 8; count of bases not matched to a gene: 4. CDR3 length: 14 amino acids. Germline values: CDR1 MGHDK, CDR2 SYGVNS. CDR3 region: CASSEQGAKEKLFF. The CDR3 nucleotides read TGTGCCAGCAGTGAACAGGGGGCCAAGGAAAAACTGTTTTTT.

V gene TRBV15 combines with J gene TRBJ2-1, with 8 bases matching TRBD1. This CDR3 contains 16 residues. Germline CDR1 LNHNV, CDR2 YYDKDF (reference sequence). V shed 4 bases and J 5 bases; nucleotides not matched to a gene: 10. The DNA for the CDR3 is TGTGCCACCAGCACGACGGACAGGGACCCTCACAATGAGCAGTTCTTC. Translating gives CATSTTDRDPHNEQFF. The full variable domain, in which reference TRBV15 and TRBJ2-1 provide the parts outside the CDR3, is DAMVIQNPRYQVTQFGKPVTLSCSQTLNHNVMYWYQQKSSQAPKLLFHYYDKDFNNEADTPDNFQSRRPNTSFCFLDIRSPGLGDTAMYLCATSTTDRDPHNEQFFGPGTRLTVL.

Written as DNA, the CDR3 is TGTGCCAGCAGCTTGGGGGCCCATCCCCAAGAGACCCAGTACTTC. It specifies CASSLGAHPQETQYF. The chain carries TRBV5-4 and TRBJ2-5; D gene unclear. Trimming left V 0 bases short and J 1 base short, with 10 bases between. The CDR3 has 15 amino acids. From germline, CDR1 is SGHNT and CDR2 YYREEE (reference sequence).

V and J are TRBV18 and TRBJ2-7, with D tentatively TRBD2 (5 bases). V lost 4 bases to trimming and J lost 6 bases, with 16 bases between them. This CDR3 has 14 residues. Germline V gene sequence: CDR1 KGHSH, CDR2 LQKENI. The CDR3 nucleotides read TGTGCCAGCTCACAAGACTCACCGCGGGTCGAGCAGTACTTC. Encoded protein: CASSQDSPRVEQYF.

The gene calls are TRBV11-3 and TRBJ1-4, with no clear D. This CDR3 has 15 residues. The germline CDR1 and CDR2 sequences are SGHNT and YENEEA. Trimming shortened V by 5 bases and J by 0 bases, and 10 bases separated the two germline ends. CDR3 sequence: CASSPFLATNEKLFF. The DNA for the CDR3 is TGTGCCAGCAGCCCTTTCTTAGCAACTAATGAAAAACTGTTTTTT.

In its sample, this clone was seen once. The chain is built from TRBV3-1 (or the pseudogene TRBV3-2) and TRBJ1-1; a weak D match, TRBD1 (6 bases). The germline CDR1 and CDR2 sequences are LGHDT and YNNKEL (reference sequence). This CDR3 comprises 15 residues. V was clipped by 0 bases and J by 6 bases, with 14 bases between them. CDR3 bases: TGTGCCAGCAGCCAAGACTCTAGGGGGAAGGCTGAAGCTTTCTTT. This gives the protein CASSQDSRGKAEAFF.

This clone was seen a single time. The chain employs TRBV30 and TRBJ2-3; 9 bases are a match to TRBD2. Trimming took 3 bases from V and 2 from J; bases not matched to a gene: 6. Germline V lookup: CDR1 GTSNPN, CDR2 SVGIG (reference sequence). The CDR3 is 15 amino acids. CDR3 DNA: TGTGCCTGGAGACCCCTAGCGGGGTTCACAGATACGCAGTATTTT. This codes for CAWRPLAGFTDTQYF.

The CDR3 reads CASSMTGEGNQPQHF. The CDR3, as DNA: TGTGCCAGTAGTATGACAGGGGAGGGTAATCAGCCCCAGCATTTT. This chain connects TRBV19 to TRBJ1-5, with 8 bases lining up with TRBD1. CDR1 LNHDA and CDR2 SQIVND come from the germline V gene (reference sequence). The CDR3 has 15 amino acids. The J segment lost 4 bases and the V segment lost 3 bases, leaving 5 bases of the junction unmatched. Filled out from reference TRBV19 and TRBJ1-5, the complete variable domain reads DGGITQSPKYLFRKEGQNVTLSCEQNLNHDAMYWYRQDPGQGLRLIYYSQIVNDFQKGDIAEGYSVSREKKESFPLTVTSAQKNPTAFYLCASSMTGEGNQPQHFGDGTRLSIL.

This clone has more than one count but fewer than ten. The chain carries TRBV4-1 and TRBJ1-5; 7 positions match TRBD1. This CDR3 comprises 16 residues. V was clipped by 1 base and J by 4 bases; unmatched bases: 7. Germline CDR1 reads MGHRA; CDR2 reads YSYEKL. The CDR3 sequence: CASSQGRGQRNQPQHF. The CDR3, as DNA: TGCGCCAGCAGCCAAGGTCGGGGACAGAGAAATCAGCCCCAGCATTTT.

The chain has TRBV28 and TRBJ1-5, with D possibly matching TRBD1 (6 bases). Trimming removed 5 bases at V and 1 base at J, with 12 bases between. This CDR3 comprises 15 residues. Germline assignment: CDR1 MDHEN and CDR2 SYDVKM. In nucleotides, the CDR3 is TGTGCCAGCAGTCCCACAGGGACGAGCAATCAGCCCCAGCATTTT. Encoded protein: CASSPTGTSNQPQHF. The variable domain in full, completed from reference TRBV28 and TRBJ1-5, reads DVKVTQSSRYLVKRTGEKVFLECVQDMDHENMFWYRQDPGLGLRLIYFSYDVKMKEKGDIPEGYSVSREKKERFSLILESASTNQTSMYLCASSPTGTSNQPQHFGDGTRLSIL.

As regards this clone: Germline is not matched at one junction end, which may reflect a read error. The gene calls are TRBV29-1 and TRBJ1-4, with a weak D call TRBD1 (5 bases). Germline loops: CDR1 SQVTM, CDR2 ANQGSEA. This CDR3 spans 14 amino acids. The CDR3, as DNA: TGCAGCGTAGAAGACAGTTCCTCTAATGAAAAACTGTTTTTT. Translated: CSVEDSSSNEKLFF. Full variable domain (remainder filled in from reference TRBV29-1 and TRBJ1-4): SAVISQKPSRDICQRGTSLTIQCQVDSQVTMMFWYRQQPGQSLTLIATANQGSEATYESGFVIDKFPISRPNLTFSTLTVSNMSPEDSSIYLCSVEDSSSNEKLFFGSGTQLSVL.

V gene TRBV5-8 combines with J gene TRBJ2-5; 8 nucleotides match TRBD1. The CDR3 runs 16 residues. The V and J ends lost 4 bases and 5 bases, in that order; junction bases with no gene match: 13. CDR1 and CDR2 (germline): SGHTS, YDEGEE. CDR3 region: CASSLETGVLGETQYF. In nucleotides, the CDR3 is TGTGCCAGCAGCCTCGAGACAGGGGTGTTGGGGGAGACCCAGTACTTC.

This chain connects TRBV10-3 to TRBJ2-3, with TRBD2 identical over 12 bases. The V segment lost 2 bases and the J segment 9 bases; nucleotides outside the gene matches: 12. CDR1 ENHRY and CDR2 SYGVKD come from the germline V gene. This CDR3 contains 17 residues. CDR3 in DNA: TGTGCCATCAGTGAGACTAGCGGGGGGCGATTATCGGGCACGCAGTATTTT. Amino acids: CAISETSGGRLSGTQYF.

This clone was picked up one time. CDR3 sequence reads: CASSLAGGTNQETQYF. CDR3 coding DNA: TGTGCCAGCAGCTTAGCGGGGGGGACAAACCAAGAGACCCAGTACTTC. This chain connects TRBV7-2 to TRBJ2-5; tentative D call: TRBD2 (7 bases). The CDR3 contains 16 residues. Germline V gene data show CDR1 as SGHTA and CDR2 as FQGNSA. V lost 0 bases and J lost 0, with 11 bases in between.

The rearrangement joins TRBV4-2 to TRBJ2-3; perhaps TRBD2 as D (5 bases). The V end lost 4 bases, the J end lost 5 bases, and 13 bases lay between the germline ends. There are 14 residues in the CDR3. Germline assignment: CDR1 LGHNA and CDR2 YNFKEQ. The CDR3 bases are TGTGCCAGCAGCCCCACTAGTACTGGAGATACGCAGTATTTT. Encoded protein: CASSPTSTGDTQYF.

The table lists this clone with a few counts. V and J are TRBV20-1 and TRBJ2-5; 7 bases fit TRBD1. The trim removed 3 bases at V and 5 bases at J, leaving 15 bases unmatched. CDR3 length: 16 residues. Germline V gene data show CDR1 as DFQATT and CDR2 as SNEGSKA (reference sequence). DNA for the CDR3: TGCAGTGCTAGTATGTTTAAGGGGGCCGAGCGGGAGACCCAGTACTTC. This gives the protein CSASMFKGAERETQYF.

The V call is TRBV6-2 or TRBV6-3, the J call TRBJ1-6; TRBD1 agrees at 10 bases. The CDR3 has 16 amino acids. V was pared by 3 bases and J by 7 bases, with 6 bases of the junction left unmatched. Germline V gives CDR1 MNHEY, CDR2 SVGEGT. CDR3 bases: TGTGCCAGCAGTTATGGGACAGGGGTTGGAAATTCACCCCTCCACTTT. Its translation: CASSYGTGVGNSPLHF.